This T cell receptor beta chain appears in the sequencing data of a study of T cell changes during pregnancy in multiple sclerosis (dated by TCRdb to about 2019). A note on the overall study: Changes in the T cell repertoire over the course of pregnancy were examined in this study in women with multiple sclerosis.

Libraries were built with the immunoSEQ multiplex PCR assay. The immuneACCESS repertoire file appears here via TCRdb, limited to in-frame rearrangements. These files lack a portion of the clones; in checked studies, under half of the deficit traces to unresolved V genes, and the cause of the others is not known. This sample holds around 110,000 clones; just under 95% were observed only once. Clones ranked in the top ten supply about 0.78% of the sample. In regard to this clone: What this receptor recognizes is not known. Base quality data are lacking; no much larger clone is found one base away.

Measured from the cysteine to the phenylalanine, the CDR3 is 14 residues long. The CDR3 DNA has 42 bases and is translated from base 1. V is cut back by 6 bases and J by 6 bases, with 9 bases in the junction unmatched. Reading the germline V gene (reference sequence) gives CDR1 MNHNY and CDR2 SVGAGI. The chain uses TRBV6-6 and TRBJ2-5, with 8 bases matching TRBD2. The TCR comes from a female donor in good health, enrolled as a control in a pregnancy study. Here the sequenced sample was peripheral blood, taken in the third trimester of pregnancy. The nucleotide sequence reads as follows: TGTGCCAGCAGGGACCCACGGGGGGGGCAGACCCAGTACTTC. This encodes CASRDPRGGQTQYF.